This is a list of T cell receptor beta chains from one sample in a study of blood T cell repertoires in COVID-19. Profiling relied on immunoSEQ multiplex PCR, and the TCRdb table lists in-frame clones only, not all of them. The repertoire holds 250,000 to 300,000 clones, with around 84% as singletons. Specimen: PBMCs or T cells enriched from blood (not recorded which). These receptors all stem from a man between 18 and 29 years old who had recovered from COVID-19. CDR3s include the opening cysteine and the closing phenylalanine or tryptophan. The D gene is left open where the match is weak. Clone size is shown for a subset of rows, as once, few, many or a class of expanded clone.

TGTGCCAGCAGTTACTCGTCCGGTTACACCGGGGAGCTGTTTTTT,CASSYSSGYTGELFF,TRBV6-5,-,-,15,TRBJ2-2
TGCGCCAGCAGCTTTACGCCGCTGGGGCACAATGAGCAGTTCTTC,CASSFTPLGHNEQFF,TRBV5-1,-,-,15,TRBJ2-1
TGCGCCAGCAGGTGGACTAGCGGGGGGCACAATGAGCAGTTCTTC,CASRWTSGGHNEQFF,TRBV10-1,TRBD2,once,15,TRBJ2-1
TGTGCCATCAACATGTTAAGGGCGGGCGGCTACACCTTC,CAINMLRAGGYTF,TRBV10-3,-,-,13,TRBJ1-2
TGTGCCAGCAGTACACGGACAGGGAGTCAGCCCCAGCATTTT,CASSTRTGSQPQHF,TRBV28,TRBD1,-,14,TRBJ1-5
TGTGCCAGCAGCCATGACGGGACTAGTCAAGAGACCCAGTACTTC,CASSHDGTSQETQYF,TRBV3-1/TRBV3-2,TRBD2,-,15,TRBJ2-5
TGCGCCAGCAGTGAGGCCGGGGACTACGAGCAGTACTTC,CASSEAGDYEQYF,TRBV10-1,-,-,13,TRBJ2-7
TGTGCCAGCAGTGTTGACAGGGTGAACACCGGGGAGCTGTTTTTT,CASSVDRVNTGELFF,TRBV2,TRBD1,once,15,TRBJ2-2
TGTGCCAGCTCACCGGGACAGGGGGCCTCCTACGAGCAGTACTTC,CASSPGQGASYEQYF,TRBV18,TRBD1,few,15,TRBJ2-7
TGTGCCAGCAGCTTAGTGTTGGGACTAGCGGTGACTTACAATGAGCAGTTCTTC,CASSLVLGLAVTYNEQFF,TRBV7-2,TRBD2,-,18,TRBJ2-1
TGTGCCAGCAGCTCGGGACTAGCGGGCCAAGAGACCCAGTACTTC,CASSSGLAGQETQYF,TRBV7-2,TRBD2,-,15,TRBJ2-5
TGTGCCAGCAGCTTAGTACGGGAGATGGGGAATGAGCAGTTCTTC,CASSLVREMGNEQFF,TRBV11-2,-,once,15,TRBJ2-1
TGTGCCAGCAGCTTAGAGCTCGGTGCAGGCTACACCTTC,CASSLELGAGYTF,TRBV11-3,-,-,13,TRBJ1-2
TGTGCCAGCACCCCGCTAGCGAACACCGGGGAGCTGTTTTTT,CASTPLANTGELFF,TRBV3-1/TRBV3-2,-,-,14,TRBJ2-2